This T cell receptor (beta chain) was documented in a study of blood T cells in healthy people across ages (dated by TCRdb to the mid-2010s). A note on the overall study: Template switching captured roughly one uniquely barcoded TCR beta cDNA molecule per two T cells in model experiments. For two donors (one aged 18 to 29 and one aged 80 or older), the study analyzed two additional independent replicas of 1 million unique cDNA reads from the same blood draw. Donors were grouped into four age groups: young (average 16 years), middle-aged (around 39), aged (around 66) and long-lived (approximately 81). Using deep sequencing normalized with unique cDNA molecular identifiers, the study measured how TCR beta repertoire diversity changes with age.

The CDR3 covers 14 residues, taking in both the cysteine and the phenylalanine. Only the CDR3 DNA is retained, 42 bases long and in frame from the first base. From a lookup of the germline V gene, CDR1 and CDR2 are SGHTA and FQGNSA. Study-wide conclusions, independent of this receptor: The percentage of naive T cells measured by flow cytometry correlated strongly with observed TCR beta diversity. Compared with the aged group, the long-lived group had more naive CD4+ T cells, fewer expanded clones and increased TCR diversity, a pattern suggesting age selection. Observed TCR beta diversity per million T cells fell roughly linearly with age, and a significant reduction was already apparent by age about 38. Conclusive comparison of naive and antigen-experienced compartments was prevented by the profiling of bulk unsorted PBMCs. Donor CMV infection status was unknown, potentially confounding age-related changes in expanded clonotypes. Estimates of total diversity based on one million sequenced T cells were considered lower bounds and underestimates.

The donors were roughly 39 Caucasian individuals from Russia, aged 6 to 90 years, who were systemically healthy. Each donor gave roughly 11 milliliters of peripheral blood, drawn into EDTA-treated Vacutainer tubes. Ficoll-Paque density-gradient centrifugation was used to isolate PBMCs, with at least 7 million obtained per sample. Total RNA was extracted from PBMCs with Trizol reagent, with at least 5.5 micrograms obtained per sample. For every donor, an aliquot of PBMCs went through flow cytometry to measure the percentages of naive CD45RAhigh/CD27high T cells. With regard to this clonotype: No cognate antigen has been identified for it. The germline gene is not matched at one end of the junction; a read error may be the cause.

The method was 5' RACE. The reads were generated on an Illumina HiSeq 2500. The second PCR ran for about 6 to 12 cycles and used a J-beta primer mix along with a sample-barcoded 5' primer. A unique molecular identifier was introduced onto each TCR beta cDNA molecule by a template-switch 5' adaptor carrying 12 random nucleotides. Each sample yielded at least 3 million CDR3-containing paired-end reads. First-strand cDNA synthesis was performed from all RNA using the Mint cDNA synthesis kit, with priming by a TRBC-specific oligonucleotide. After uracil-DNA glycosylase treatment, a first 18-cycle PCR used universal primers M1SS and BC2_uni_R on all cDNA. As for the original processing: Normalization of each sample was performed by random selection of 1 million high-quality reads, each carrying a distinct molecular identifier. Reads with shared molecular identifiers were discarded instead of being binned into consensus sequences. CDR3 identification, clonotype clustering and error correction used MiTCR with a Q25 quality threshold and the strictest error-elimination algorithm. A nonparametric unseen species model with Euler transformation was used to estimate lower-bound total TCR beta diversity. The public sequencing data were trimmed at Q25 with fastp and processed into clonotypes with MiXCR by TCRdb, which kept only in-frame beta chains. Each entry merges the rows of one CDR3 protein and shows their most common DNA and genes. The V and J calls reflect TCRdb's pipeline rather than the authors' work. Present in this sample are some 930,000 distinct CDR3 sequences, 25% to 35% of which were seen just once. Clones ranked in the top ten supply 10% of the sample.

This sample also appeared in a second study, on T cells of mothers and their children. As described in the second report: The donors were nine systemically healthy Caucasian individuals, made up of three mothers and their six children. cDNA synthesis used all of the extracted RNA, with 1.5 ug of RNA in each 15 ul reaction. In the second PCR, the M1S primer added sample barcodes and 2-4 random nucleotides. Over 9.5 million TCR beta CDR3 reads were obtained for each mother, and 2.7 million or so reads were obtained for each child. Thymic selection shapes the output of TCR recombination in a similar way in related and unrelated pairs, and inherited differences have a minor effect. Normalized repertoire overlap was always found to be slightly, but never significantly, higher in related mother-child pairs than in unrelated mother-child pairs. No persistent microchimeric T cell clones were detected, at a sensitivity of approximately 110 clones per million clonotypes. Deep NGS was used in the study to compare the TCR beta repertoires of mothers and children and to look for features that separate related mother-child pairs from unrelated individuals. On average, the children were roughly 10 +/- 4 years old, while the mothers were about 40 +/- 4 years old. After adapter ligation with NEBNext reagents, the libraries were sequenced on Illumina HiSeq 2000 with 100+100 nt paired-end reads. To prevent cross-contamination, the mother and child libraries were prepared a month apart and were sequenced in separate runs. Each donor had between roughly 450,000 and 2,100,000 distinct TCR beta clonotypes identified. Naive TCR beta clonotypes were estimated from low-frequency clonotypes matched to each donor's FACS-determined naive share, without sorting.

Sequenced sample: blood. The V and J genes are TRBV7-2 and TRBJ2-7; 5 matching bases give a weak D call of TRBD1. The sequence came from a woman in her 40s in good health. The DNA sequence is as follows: TGTGCCGGCAGCACAGTGGCAGGGACCTACGAGCAGTACTTC. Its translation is CAGSTVAGTYEQYF.